These 14 T cell receptor beta chains share one sample of origin, sequenced in a study of radiotherapy plus CTLA-4 blockade in lung cancer (dated by TCRdb to 2016 to 2019). The library was made by the immunoSEQ multiplex PCR assay. Entries here come from immuneACCESS through TCRdb and include only in-frame sequences with V and J called. Some clones fail to appear in such tables; in the studies checked, an unresolved V gene covers under half of the shortfall, and the cause of the remainder is unknown. The sample data list about 97,000 clones, and about 70% of these were observed just once. The ten top clones hold 2.8% of the sample. The sample consisted of peripheral blood, taken from a patient treated with radiotherapy plus ipilimumab. Source of these receptors: a human donor with non-small cell lung cancer who had a partial response to radiotherapy plus ipilimumab. Some clones in this sample may be carry-over from other donors' samples.

The rearrangement links TRBV10-2 to TRBJ1-3, with D maybe TRBD1 (5 bases). This CDR3 is 15 amino acids long. Trimming stripped 2 bases from V and 3 bases from J, with 11 bases between. Germline CDR1 is WSHSY and CDR2 is SAAADI. CDR3 in amino acids: CASSETGGGGNTIYF. CDR3 coding DNA: TGCGCCAGCAGTGAGACCGGGGGAGGTGGAAACACCATATATTTT.

The chain carries TRBV9 and TRBJ2-2; 11 positions agree with TRBD2. Germline CDR1 and CDR2: SGDLS and YYNGEE. The CDR3 is 18 residues long. The trim removed 0 bases at V and 8 bases at J, leaving 12 bases unmatched. The CDR3 coding sequence is TGTGCCAGCAGCGTAGTCGCTAGCGGGGGGCCTCGGTCTGGGGAGCTGTTTTTT. It encodes CASSVVASGGPRSGELFF. Combining the CDR3 with reference TRBV9 and TRBJ2-2 gives the whole variable domain DSGVTQTPKHLITATGQRVTLRCSPRSGDLSVYWYQQSLDQGLQFLIQYYNGEERAKGNILERFSAQQFPDLHSELNLSSLELGDSALYFCASSVVASGGPRSGELFFGEGSRLTVL.

The chain combines TRBV6-4 with TRBJ1-2, with D perhaps TRBD1 (5 bases). V was clipped by 3 bases and J by 4 bases, with 15 bases between them. This CDR3 has 15 residues. The V gene's germline CDR1 is MRHNA and CDR2 SNTAGT. The DNA of the CDR3 is TGTGCCAGCAGTGAATTGGCAGGGCCGGGCTATGGCTACACCTTC. Encoded protein: CASSELAGPGYGYTF.

This clone appeared once. The rearrangement links TRBV7-7 to TRBJ2-5; 10 bases align to TRBD1. The CDR3 runs 16 residues. Trimming at V came to 4 bases and at J to 2 bases, leaving 7 bases not matched to a gene. Germline V gene sequence: CDR1 SSHAT, CDR2 FNYEAQ (reference sequence). CDR3 nucleotides: TGTGCCAGCAGCTCGGGACAGGGGATCCCACAAGAGACCCAGTACTTC. Translating gives CASSSGQGIPQETQYF.

This clone was seen more than once but under ten times. The V and J genes are TRBV4-3 and TRBJ2-1; 7 bases agree with TRBD2. This CDR3 comprises 15 residues. Germline values: CDR1 LGHNA, CDR2 YSLEER. Trimming took 1 base from V and 4 from J; bases not matched to a gene: 4. The CDR3 sequence is CASSQAAGVYNEQFF. For the CDR3, the DNA is TGCGCCAGCAGCCAAGCGGCGGGGGTATACAATGAGCAGTTCTTC.

The V and J genes are TRBV6-6 and TRBJ2-7; the match to TRBD1 covers 9 bases. The V gene end was trimmed by 6 bases and the J gene end by 5 bases; junction bases not matched to a gene: 8. The CDR3 is 14 residues long. Per germline, CDR1 MNHNY and CDR2 SVGAGI (reference sequence). For the CDR3, the DNA is TGTGCCAGCAGGCCGACAGGGGGGAATAACGAGCAGTACTTC. Its translation is CASRPTGGNNEQYF.

V usage is TRBV6-5 and J usage is TRBJ2-7; D unclear. CDR3 length: 13 residues. Trimming shortened V by 6 bases and J by 6 bases, and 15 bases separated the two germline ends. Germline CDR1 reads MNHEY; CDR2 reads SVGAGI. CDR3 DNA: TGTGCCAGCAGCCTTCGAGCGAGTTTCGAGCAGTACTTC. Amino acid sequence: CASSLRASFEQYF.

This clone was observed a handful of times. The J gene is TRBJ2-7, the V gene TRBV28; 9 bases match TRBD1. Germline CDR1 reads MDHEN; CDR2 reads SYDVKM. This CDR3 contains 12 residues. The V and J ends lost 7 bases and 6 bases, in that order; junction bases with no gene match: 4. The CDR3 bases are TGTGCCAGCAACAGGGGGCGCGGCGAGCAGTACTTC. Amino acid sequence: CASNRGRGEQYF.

The J gene is TRBJ1-2, the V gene TRBV27; D ambiguous. V dropped 2 bases and J dropped 8 bases, with 15 bases sitting between them. CDR3 size: 14 residues. The germline gives CDR1 MNHEY, CDR2 SMNVEV (reference sequence). CDR3 coding DNA: TGTGCCAGCAGTTTACGTCCCCAATACTCCGGCTACACCTTC. It yields the protein CASSLRPQYSGYTF.

This clone was observed a handful of times. The chain carries TRBV6-1 and TRBJ2-1; D uncertain. Per germline, CDR1 MNHNS and CDR2 SASEGT. Trimming removed 2 bases from V and 0 bases from J, with 14 bases in between. The CDR3 consists of 17 residues. The CDR3 here is CASSESRPMISYNEQFF. CDR3 DNA sequence: TGTGCCAGCAGTGAATCGCGGCCTATGATCTCCTACAATGAGCAGTTCTTC.

The CDR3 sequence is CASKRTLNSNQPQHF. The CDR3, as DNA: TGTGCCAGCAAGCGAACACTTAATAGCAATCAGCCCCAGCATTTT. The chain carries TRBV19 and TRBJ1-5; D unresolved. The CDR3 is made up of 15 amino acids. With 9 bases removed from V and 0 bases from J, the gap between germline ends came to 15 bases. CDR1 is LNHDA, CDR2 SQIVND, per germline (reference sequence).

This clone was seen only once. The rearrangement uses TRBV5-4 and TRBJ2-7; TRBD2 matches at 12 bases. CDR1 and CDR2 (germline): SGHNT, YYREEE (reference sequence). V was clipped by 4 bases and J by 2 bases; unmatched bases: 1. There are 14 residues in the CDR3. The DNA for the CDR3 is TGTGCCAGCAGCCGACTAGCGGGGGCCTACGAGCAGTACTTC. Translated: CASSRLAGAYEQYF.

The gene calls are TRBV2 and TRBJ1-2; D not certain. V lost 3 bases, J lost 7 bases, and 15 bases lay in between. There are 14 residues in the CDR3. Looked up from germline, CDR1 is SNHLY and CDR2 is FYNNEI. The CDR3 spells CASSDLGRSGGYTF. In DNA form, the CDR3 reads TGTGCCAGCAGTGATTTGGGGAGGAGTGGTGGCTACACCTTC.

The CDR3 protein is CASRAGPGNEKLFF. The CDR3, as DNA: TGTGCCAGCAGAGCGGGGCCAGGCAATGAAAAACTGTTTTTT. V gene TRBV6-5 combines with J gene TRBJ1-4, with a possible D match to TRBD1 (5 bases). The germline V gene has CDR1 MNHEY and CDR2 SVGAGI. The ends were cut back, 6 bases at V and 5 bases at J, with 13 bases in the middle. The CDR3 loop spans 14 amino acids.